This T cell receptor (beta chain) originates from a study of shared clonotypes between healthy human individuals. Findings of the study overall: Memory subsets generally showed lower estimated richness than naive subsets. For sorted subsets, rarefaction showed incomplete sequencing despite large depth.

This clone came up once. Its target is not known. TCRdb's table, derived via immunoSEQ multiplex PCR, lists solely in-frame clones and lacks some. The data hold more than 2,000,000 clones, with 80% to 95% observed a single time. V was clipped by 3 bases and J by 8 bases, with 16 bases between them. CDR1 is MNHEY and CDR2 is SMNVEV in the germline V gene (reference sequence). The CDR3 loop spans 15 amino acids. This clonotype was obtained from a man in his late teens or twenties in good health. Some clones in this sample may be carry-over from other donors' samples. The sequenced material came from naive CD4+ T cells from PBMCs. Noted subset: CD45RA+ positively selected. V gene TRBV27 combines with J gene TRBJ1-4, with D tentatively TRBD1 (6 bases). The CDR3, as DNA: TGTGCCAGCAGTTTCGGCAGGGGCCGACAGGAAAAACTGTTTTTT. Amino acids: CASSFGRGRQEKLFF.